Only a few counts were recorded for the clone carrying this T cell receptor (beta chain). cDNA serving as the sequencing template came from extracted, reverse transcribed RNA. Sequencing was performed with immunoSEQ multiplex PCR; in TCRdb, only in-frame clones are kept and a portion is missing. The sample holds more than 95,000 clones, approximately 42% seen once. These data are taken from a study of CD8+ T cells in alopecia areata. Trimming pared 0 bases from V and 9 bases from J, leaving 15 bases between. CDR3 length: 15 amino acids. CDR1 is SGHDN and CDR2 is FVKESK in the germline V gene. The chain employs TRBV14 and TRBJ2-1, with D tentatively TRBD1 or TRBD2 (6 bases each). Input material: CD4+ T cells sorted from blood. The receptor's source is a human donor with alopecia areata. CDR3 residues: CASSQEGGPGIEQFF. The DNA for the CDR3 is TGTGCCAGCAGCCAAGAGGGGGGCCCCGGTATTGAGCAGTTCTTC. The whole variable domain, remainder taken from reference TRBV14 and TRBJ2-1, is EAGVTQFPSHSVIEKGQTVTLRCDPISGHDNLYWYRRVMGKEIKFLLHFVKESKQDESGMPNNRFLAERTGGTYSTLKVQPAELEDSGVYFCASSQEGGPGIEQFFGPGTRLTVL.